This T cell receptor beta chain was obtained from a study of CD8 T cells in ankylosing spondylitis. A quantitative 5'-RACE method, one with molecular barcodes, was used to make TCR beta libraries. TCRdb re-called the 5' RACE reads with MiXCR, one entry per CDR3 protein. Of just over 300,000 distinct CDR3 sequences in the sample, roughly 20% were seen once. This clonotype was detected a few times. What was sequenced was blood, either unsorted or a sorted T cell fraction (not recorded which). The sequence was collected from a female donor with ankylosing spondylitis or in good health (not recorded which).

CDR3 DNA: TGTGCCTCGGGGCATAGGGGCTCCTACGAGCAGTACTTC. It translates to CASGHRGSYEQYF. This rearrangement joins TRBV10-3 to TRBJ2-7; TRBD1 or TRBD2 may be the D gene (5 bases each). V was shortened by 11 bases and J by 0 bases, with 14 bases between the two germline ends. Germline V gene lookup returns CDR1 ENHRY and CDR2 SYGVKD. The CDR3 has 13 residues.